This entry lists 18 T cell receptor beta chains sequenced from one sample in a study of early T cells in non-severe SARS-CoV-2 infection. TCRdb used MiXCR to reprocess the 5' RACE reads, holding one entry per CDR3 protein. The sample carries about 39,000 distinct CDR3 sequences, 4.5% to 7% recorded once. The sequencing here drew on whole blood, taken at baseline. The receptors shown here come from an adult who was a healthcare worker with PCR-confirmed SARS-CoV-2 infection or an uninfected control (not recorded which).

This clonotype was picked up many times. The rearrangement uses TRBV19 and TRBJ1-5, with D possibly being TRBD1 (5 bases). Germline CDR1 reads LNHDA; CDR2 reads SQIVND (reference sequence). The CDR3 is 16 amino acids. V lost 7 bases and J lost 0, with 16 bases in between. CDR3 residues: CASIGDSAYSNQPQHF. The CDR3 DNA follows: TGTGCCAGTATAGGAGACAGTGCATATAGCAATCAGCCCCAGCATTTT.

V gene TRBV12-3 or TRBV12-4 combines with J gene TRBJ2-2; 7 bases map to TRBD2. The CDR3 has 13 amino acids. The J segment lost 7 bases and the V segment lost 6 bases, leaving 5 bases of the junction unmatched. This CDR3 reads CASSASGYGELFF. The CDR3 coding sequence is TGTGCCAGCAGCGCTAGCGGTTACGGGGAGCTGTTTTTT.

This clonotype appeared many times. The V gene is TRBV5-4, the J gene TRBJ2-2, with TRBD2 matching 15 bases. Germline values: CDR1 SGHNT, CDR2 YYREEE (reference sequence). The CDR3 runs 17 residues. J lost 1 base, V lost 4 bases, and 2 bases had no gene match. CDR3 coding DNA: TGTGCCAGCAGCGGGACTAGCGGGGGGATGAACACCGGGGAGCTGTTTTTT. It encodes CASSGTSGGMNTGELFF.

The table lists this clonotype with many counts. V is TRBV5-6 and J is TRBJ2-3; possible D gene TRBD2, 6 bases. V was shortened by 2 bases and J by 7 bases, with 20 bases between the two germline ends. Germline V gene data show CDR1 as SGHDT and CDR2 as YYEEEE. This CDR3 is built from 16 residues. CDR3 region: CASSFNTLPSVNTQYF. The CDR3 DNA reads TGTGCCAGCAGCTTCAACACACTCCCTAGCGTAAATACGCAGTATTTT.

This clonotype was counted many times. The chain employs TRBV30 and TRBJ2-7, with D perhaps matching TRBD1 (6 bases). The V gene's germline CDR1 is GTSNPN and CDR2 SVGIG (reference sequence). The CDR3 length is 11 residues. The V end was cut by 3 bases, the J end by 6 bases, with 9 bases between. This CDR3 reads CAWRQGGEQYF. The CDR3 DNA reads TGTGCCTGGAGACAGGGCGGCGAGCAGTACTTC. The variable domain in full, with the rest retrieved from reference TRBV30 and TRBJ2-7, is SQTIHQWPATLVQPVGSPLSLECTVEGTSNPNLYWYRQAAGRGLQLLFYSVGIGQISSEVPQNLSASRPQDRQFILSSKKLLLSDSGFYLCAWRQGGEQYFGPGTRLTVT.

The chain recombines TRBV14 with TRBJ2-5; D gene ambiguous. Trimming left V 2 bases short and J 3 bases short, with 13 bases between. The CDR3 totals 15 residues. CDR1 and CDR2 from the germline V gene are SGHDN and FVKESK. In nucleotides, the CDR3 is TGTGCCAGCAGCCAATCAACTACCAGCGAAGAGACCCAGTACTTC. It is translated as CASSQSTTSEETQYF.

This clonotype came up many times. The chain links TRBV28 to TRBJ2-7, with TRBD2 matching 8 bases. This CDR3 is built from 16 residues. With V trimmed by 6 bases and J by 6 bases, 16 bases remained unmatched. CDR1 and CDR2 (germline): MDHEN, SYDVKM. The CDR3 loop reads CASSREAGVLVGEQYF. Written as DNA, the CDR3 is TGTGCCAGCAGCCGAGAAGCGGGAGTCCTCGTGGGCGAGCAGTACTTC.

This clonotype was detected many times. The genes are TRBV7-2 and TRBJ2-7, with 7 bases matching TRBD1. Per the germline V gene, CDR1 is SGHTA and CDR2 is FQGNSA. J gave up 1 base and V 5 bases, and 2 bases lay outside the gene matches. CDR3 length: 13 amino acids. Here the CDR3 DNA reads TGTGCCAGCAGCGCGGACAGGTCCTACGAGCAGTACTTC. This sequence encodes CASSADRSYEQYF.

This clonotype was seen at least ten times. V and J are TRBV10-3 and TRBJ1-1, with D possibly matching TRBD1 (6 bases). The germline V gene has CDR1 ENHRY and CDR2 SYGVKD. The CDR3 is 15 amino acids. V lost 8 bases and J lost 2, with 18 bases in between. The CDR3 nucleotides read TGTGCCATCGGCTTTGGGGGGCCAATTAACACTGAAGCTTTCTTT. As protein: CAIGFGGPINTEAFF.

On this clonotype itself: A clone one base away is much larger, so this may be a read error. V is TRBV15 and J is TRBJ1-2; D is unclear. The CDR3 is made up of 12 amino acids. Germline CDR1 is LNHNV and CDR2 is YYDKDF (reference sequence). The CDR3 nucleotides read TGTGTCACCAGCACCTTCAACTATGGCTACACCTTC. It yields the protein CVTSTFNYGYTF.

This clonotype has at least ten counts. The gene calls are TRBV7-8 and TRBJ2-1; 10 nucleotides align to TRBD1. V lost 3 bases, J lost 8 bases, and 10 bases stayed unmatched. Germline lookup yields CDR1 SGHVS and CDR2 FQNEAQ. This CDR3 is 16 amino acids long. CDR3 DNA sequence: TGTGCCAGCAGCTTGTTCCGGGACAGGGGAAAGGATGAGCAGTTCTTC. It encodes CASSLFRDRGKDEQFF.

This clonotype was seen many times. The chain has TRBV7-2 and TRBJ1-1; D gene uncertain. V was trimmed by 4 bases and J by 1 base, leaving 10 bases between them. The germline V gene has CDR1 SGHTA and CDR2 FQGNSA. The CDR3 consists of 14 residues. This CDR3 reads CASSSPRENTEAFF. The CDR3, as DNA: TGTGCCAGCAGCTCCCCCCGGGAGAACACTGAAGCTTTCTTT. Using reference TRBV7-2 and TRBJ1-1 for the parts outside the CDR3, the full variable domain is GAGVSQSPSNKVTEKGKDVELRCDPISGHTALYWYRQSLGQGLEFLIYFQGNSAPDKSGLPSDRFSAERTGGSVSTLTIQRTQQEDSAVYLCASSSPRENTEAFFGQGTRLTVV.

This clonotype was detected many times. This rearrangement joins TRBV2 to TRBJ1-1; D is possibly TRBD1 (5 bases). The germline gives CDR1 SNHLY, CDR2 FYNNEI. This CDR3 region has 15 residues. The V and J ends lost 6 bases and 2 bases respectively, with 16 bases between them. The CDR3 spells CASRLGWDGNTEAFF. CDR3 DNA sequence: TGTGCCAGCAGGCTAGGATGGGACGGCAACACTGAAGCTTTCTTT.

This clonotype was counted ten times or more. The chain joins TRBV10-3 to TRBJ2-5; maybe TRBD2 (5 bases). Germline V gives CDR1 ENHRY, CDR2 SYGVKD. The CDR3 extends over 11 amino acids. Trimming left V 3 bases short and J 9 bases short, with 8 bases between. The chain's CDR3 is CAISDREAQYF. DNA of the CDR3: TGTGCCATCAGTGACCGGGAAGCCCAGTACTTC.

This clonotype was seen repeatedly, ten times or more. The junction and the germline gene differ at one end; a read error may be behind it. The chain joins TRBV20-1 to TRBJ2-5, with 9 bases that match TRBD2. Germline V gene data show CDR1 as DFQATT and CDR2 as SNEGSKA (reference sequence). The CDR3 consists of 12 residues. The CDR3 bases are TGCAGTGCTGGAGAGCGGGGGGCCCATCGGTACTTC. Protein sequence: CSAGERGAHRYF.

This clonotype showed up many times. The chain couples TRBV7-2 to TRBJ2-5, with a weak D call TRBD2 (6 bases). V lost 5 bases and J 8 bases, leaving 9 bases between the germline ends. CDR1 and CDR2 (germline): SGHTA, FQGNSA. The CDR3 has 11 amino acids. The CDR3 here is CASSPAGTQYF. The CDR3 DNA is TGTGCCAGCAGCCCCGCGGGAACCCAGTACTTC.

This clonotype has ten or more counts. The chain has TRBV7-6 and TRBJ2-3; 10 nucleotides line up with TRBD2. Germline assignment: CDR1 SGHVS and CDR2 FNYEAQ. The trim removed 1 base at V and 5 bases at J, leaving 15 bases unmatched. The length of the CDR3 is 19 residues. The CDR3 spells CASSLGRLAGARYGDTQYF. In nucleotides, the CDR3 is TGTGCCAGCAGCTTAGGGCGGCTAGCGGGAGCCCGTTATGGAGATACGCAGTATTTT.

This clonotype was observed at least ten times. V gene TRBV27 combines with J gene TRBJ2-5, with 12 bases that match TRBD2. Looked up from germline, CDR1 is MNHEY and CDR2 is SMNVEV (reference sequence). Unmatched junction bases numbered 4, after V lost 6 bases and J lost 5 bases. The CDR3 length is 14 residues. The CDR3 coding sequence is TGTGCCAGCAGGCTAGCGGGGGGGCAGGAGACCCAGTACTTC. Translating gives CASRLAGGQETQYF.